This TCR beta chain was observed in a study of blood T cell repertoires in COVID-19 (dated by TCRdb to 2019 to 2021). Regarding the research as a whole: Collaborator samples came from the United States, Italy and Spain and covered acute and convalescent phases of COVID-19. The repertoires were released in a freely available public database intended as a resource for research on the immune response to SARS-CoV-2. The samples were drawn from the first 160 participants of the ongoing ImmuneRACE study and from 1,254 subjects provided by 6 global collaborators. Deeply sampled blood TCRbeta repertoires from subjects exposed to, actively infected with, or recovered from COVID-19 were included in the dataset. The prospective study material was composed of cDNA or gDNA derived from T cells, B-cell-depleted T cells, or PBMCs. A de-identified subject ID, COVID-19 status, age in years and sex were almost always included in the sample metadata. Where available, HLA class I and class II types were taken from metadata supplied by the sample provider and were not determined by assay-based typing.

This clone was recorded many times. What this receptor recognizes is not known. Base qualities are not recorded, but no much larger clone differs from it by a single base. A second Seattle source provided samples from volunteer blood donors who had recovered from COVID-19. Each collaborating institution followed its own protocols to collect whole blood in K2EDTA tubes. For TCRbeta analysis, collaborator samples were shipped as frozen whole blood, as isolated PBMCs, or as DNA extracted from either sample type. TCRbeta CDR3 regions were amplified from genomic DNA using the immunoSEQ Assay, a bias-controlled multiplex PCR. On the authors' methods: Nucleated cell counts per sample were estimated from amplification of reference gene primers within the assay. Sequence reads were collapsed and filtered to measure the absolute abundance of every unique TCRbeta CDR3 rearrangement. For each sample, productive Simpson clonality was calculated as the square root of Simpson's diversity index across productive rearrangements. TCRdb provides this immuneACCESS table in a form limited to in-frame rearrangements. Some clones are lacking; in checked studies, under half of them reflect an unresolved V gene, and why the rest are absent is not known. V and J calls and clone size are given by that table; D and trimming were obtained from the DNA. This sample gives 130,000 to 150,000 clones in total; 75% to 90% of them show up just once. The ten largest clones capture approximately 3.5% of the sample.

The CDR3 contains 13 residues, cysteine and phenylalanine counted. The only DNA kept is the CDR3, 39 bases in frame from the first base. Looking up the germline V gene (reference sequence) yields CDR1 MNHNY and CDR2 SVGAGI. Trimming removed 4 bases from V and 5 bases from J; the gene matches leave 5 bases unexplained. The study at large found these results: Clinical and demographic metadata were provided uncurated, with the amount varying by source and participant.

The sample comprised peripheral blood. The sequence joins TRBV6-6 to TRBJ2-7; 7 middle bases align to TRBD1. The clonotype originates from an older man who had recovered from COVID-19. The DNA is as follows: TGTGCCAGCAGTTCCCGGGACAGTAACGAGCAGTACTTC. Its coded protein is CASSSRDSNEQYF.